Listed below are T cell receptor beta chains from one sample, sequenced in a study of cytomegalovirus exposure and HLA in healthy donors. Repertoires were generated with immunoSEQ multiplex PCR, while TCRdb's copy carries only in-frame clones and drops some. The table lists around 180,000 clones, over 75% of them singletons. The sequenced sample consisted of PBMCs. The receptors originated from a man aged 60 to 69 in good health and CMV-seronegative. The CDR3 runs from the conserved cysteine through the conserved F or W. Each record gives: clone size, J gene, V gene, CDR3 protein. For some rows the clone size is stated as once, few or many, or as a class when expanded; others skip it.

size: NA
J: TRBJ2-3
V: TRBV2
CDR3: CASSEAPPRLAAITTQYF

size: few
J: TRBJ2-2
V: TRBV4-1
CDR3: CASSQGTGAGELFF

size: NA
J: TRBJ1-2
V: TRBV28
CDR3: CASSPYTGGDGYTF

size: NA
J: TRBJ2-5
V: TRBV5-1
CDR3: CASSLGGGPLETQYF

size: NA
J: TRBJ1-2
V: TRBV28
CDR3: CASSTGTGIYYGYTF

size: NA
J: TRBJ2-2
V: TRBV5-4
CDR3: CASSLGQFPTGELFF

size: NA
J: TRBJ1-2
V: TRBV7-9
CDR3: CASSVGQNYGYTF

size: NA
J: TRBJ2-7
V: TRBV28
CDR3: CASSTPAGVPYEQYF

size: NA
J: TRBJ1-6
V: TRBV4-1
CDR3: CASSRRQGADNSPLHF

size: NA
J: TRBJ2-1
V: TRBV28
CDR3: CASSPPGLNQFF

size: NA
J: TRBJ1-2
V: TRBV15
CDR3: CATSRVPTENYGYTF

size: once
J: TRBJ2-7
V: TRBV4-3
CDR3: CASSFRTGDYEQYF

size: NA
J: TRBJ1-1
V: TRBV10-1
CDR3: CASGGTNTEAFF

size: NA
J: TRBJ2-7
V: TRBV6-5
CDR3: CASSSDRSPYEQYF

size: NA
J: TRBJ1-4
V: TRBV7-9
CDR3: CASSFRGRSEKLFF

size: NA
J: TRBJ1-5
V: TRBV19
CDR3: CASSILTDSRQPQHF

size: NA
J: TRBJ2-5
V: TRBV5-1
CDR3: CASSFAGSQETQYF

size: few
J: NA
V: TRBV5-4
CDR3: CASSSAGTYEQYF

size: NA
J: TRBJ2-3
V: TRBV30
CDR3: CAWGAARTDTQYF

size: few
J: TRBJ1-1
V: TRBV19
CDR3: CASSQHVNTEAFF

size: NA
J: TRBJ2-4
V: TRBV4-3
CDR3: CASSQDRLNIQYF

size: once
J: TRBJ1-2
V: TRBV19
CDR3: CASSIGNSGADYGYTF